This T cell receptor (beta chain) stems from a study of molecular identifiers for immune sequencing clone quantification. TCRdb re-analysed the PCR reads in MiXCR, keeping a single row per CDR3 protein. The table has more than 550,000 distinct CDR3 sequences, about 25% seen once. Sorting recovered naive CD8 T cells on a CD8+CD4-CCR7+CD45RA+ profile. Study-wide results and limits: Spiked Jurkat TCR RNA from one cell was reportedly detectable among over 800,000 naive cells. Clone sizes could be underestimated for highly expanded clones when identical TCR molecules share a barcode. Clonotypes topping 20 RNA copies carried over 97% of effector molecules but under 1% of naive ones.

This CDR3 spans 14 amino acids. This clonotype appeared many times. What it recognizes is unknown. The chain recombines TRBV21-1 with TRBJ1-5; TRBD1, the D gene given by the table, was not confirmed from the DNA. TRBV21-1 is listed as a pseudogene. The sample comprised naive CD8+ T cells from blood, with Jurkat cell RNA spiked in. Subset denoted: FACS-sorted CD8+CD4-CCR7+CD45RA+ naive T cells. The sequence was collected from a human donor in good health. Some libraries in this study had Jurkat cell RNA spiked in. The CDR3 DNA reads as TGTGCCAGCACCCCGGGGTATAGCAATCAGCCCCAGCATTTT. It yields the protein CASTPGYSNQPQHF.